A single sample is the source of the 5 T cell receptor beta chains below, sequenced in a study of blood T cell repertoires in COVID-19. Sequencing was performed with immunoSEQ multiplex PCR; in TCRdb, only in-frame clones are kept and a portion is missing. The data contain 200,000 or so clones, approximately 84% of them singletons. The material sequenced was PBMCs or T cells enriched from blood (not recorded which). These TCRs come from a man aged 35-49 years who had recovered from COVID-19.

The chain is built from TRBV6-1 and TRBJ1-1; TRBD1 matches at 7 bases. Germline values: CDR1 MNHNS, CDR2 SASEGT. This CDR3 has 15 residues. With V trimmed by 3 bases and J by 4 bases, 8 bases remained unmatched. CDR3 in amino acids: CASSDAYRGSTEAFF. DNA for the CDR3: TGTGCCAGCAGTGATGCATACAGGGGCAGCACTGAAGCTTTCTTT.

The DNA for the CDR3 is TGTGCCAGCAGCTCCATTAGACGGGTAAACTATGGCTACACCTTC. This encodes CASSSIRRVNYGYTF. This chain joins TRBV11-2 and TRBJ1-2; no definite D call. This CDR3 is 15 amino acids long. The germline gives CDR1 SGHAT, CDR2 FQNNGV. Trimming left V 4 bases short and J 2 bases short, with 14 bases between.

The chain couples TRBV28 to TRBJ2-7; 13 nucleotides match TRBD2. CDR1 and CDR2 from the germline V gene are MDHEN and SYDVKM. V was pared by 1 base and J by 3 bases, with 3 bases of the junction left unmatched. CDR3 length: 16 amino acids. The CDR3, as DNA: TGTGCCAGCAGTTTATACCGGACTAGCGGGGGCTACGAGCAGTACTTC. It is translated as CASSLYRTSGGYEQYF.

This sequence joins TRBV7-2 and TRBJ2-3, with 8 bases aligning to TRBD2. The CDR3 extends over 15 amino acids. Unmatched junction bases numbered 8, after V lost 2 bases and J lost 7 bases. CDR1 and CDR2 from the germline V gene are SGHTA and FQGNSA. The CDR3 DNA sequence: TGTGCCAGCAGCTTAAAAACGGGGGGGCGGAATACGCAGTATTTT. Amino acid sequence: CASSLKTGGRNTQYF. The whole variable domain, filled in from reference TRBV7-2 and TRBJ2-3, reads GAGVSQSPSNKVTEKGKDVELRCDPISGHTALYWYRQSLGQGLEFLIYFQGNSAPDKSGLPSDRFSAERTGGSVSTLTIQRTQQEDSAVYLCASSLKTGGRNTQYFGPGTRLTVL.

The CDR3 reads CASGTGPNTGELFF. The CDR3 DNA is TGTGCTAGTGGGACAGGGCCGAACACCGGGGAGCTGTTTTTT. This chain uses TRBV12-5 with TRBJ2-2; 7 bases agree with TRBD1. The germline gives CDR1 LGHNT, CDR2 FRNRAP. V dropped 6 bases and J dropped 0; count of bases not matched to a gene: 1. The CDR3 sequence is 14 residues long.